These 10 T cell receptor beta chains were sequenced from one sample in a study of shared T cell receptors in the human thymus. Produced via immunoSEQ multiplex PCR; TCRdb's table is partial and in-frame only. The sample consists of roughly 700,000 clones, around nine tenths of them appearing once. These data were also reused for a study on human thymus T cells.

The sample consisted of thymocytes. These TCRs come from a boy in the first two years of life with a congenital heart defect.

The chain joins TRBV5-1 to TRBJ1-4; perhaps TRBD1 as D (5 bases). The CDR3 is 16 residues long. The germline V gene encodes CDR1 SGHRS and CDR2 YFSETQ. V was clipped by 4 bases and J by 8 bases, with 21 bases between them. CDR3 bases: TGCGCCAGCAGCGTGGGCCCCGGACACCCCCGGGAAAAACTGTTTTTT. This translates into CASSVGPGHPREKLFF.

V usage is TRBV2 and J usage is TRBJ2-7; 9 nucleotides agree with TRBD2. The ends lost 6 bases at V and 3 bases at J; junction bases unmatched: 24. CDR1 is SNHLY, CDR2 FYNNEI, per germline. The CDR3 loop spans 20 amino acids. The CDR3, as DNA: TGTGCCAGCAGCCACCCCCGGTGGGAGGGGGCGGGAGGGCCGGACTACGAGCAGTACTTC. Encoded protein: CASSHPRWEGAGGPDYEQYF. Full variable domain (remainder filled in from reference TRBV2 and TRBJ2-7): EPEVTQTPSHQVTQMGQEVILRCVPISNHLYFYWYRQILGQKVEFLVSFYNNEISEKSEIFDDQFSVERPDGSNFTLKIRSTKLEDSAMYFCASSHPRWEGAGGPDYEQYFGPGTRLTVT.

This chain links TRBV6-5 with TRBJ1-4; tentatively, D is TRBD1 (6 bases). V lost 10 bases, J lost 8 bases, and 23 bases lay in between. The CDR3 is 15 residues long. Germline assignment: CDR1 MNHEY and CDR2 SVGAGI. The CDR3 coding sequence is TGTGCCACCAAACAAGAAGGATTAAGGGGGGAAAAACTGTTTTTT. This codes for CATKQEGLRGEKLFF.

The chain has TRBV10-1 and TRBJ2-7; 9 nucleotides agree with TRBD2. The length of the CDR3 is 14 residues. Per germline, CDR1 WNHNN and CDR2 SYGVQD (reference sequence). V shed 8 bases and J 2 bases; nucleotides not matched to a gene: 7. The CDR3 DNA is TGCGCCAGCGCAGCGGGAGGACTGCCCTACGAGCAGTACTTC. Its translation is CASAAGGLPYEQYF.

The CDR3 is CAWSTRGQGPYEQYF. CDR3 DNA sequence: TGTGCCTGGAGTACCCGGGGACAGGGGCCCTACGAGCAGTACTTC. This sequence joins TRBV30 and TRBJ2-7, with 10 bases fitting TRBD1. V was clipped by 2 bases and J by 2 bases; unmatched bases: 6. Germline V gene data show CDR1 as GTSNPN and CDR2 as SVGIG (reference sequence). This CDR3 spans 15 amino acids.

The genes are TRBV2 and TRBJ2-1; D not resolved. Looked up from germline, CDR1 is SNHLY and CDR2 is FYNNEI. The CDR3 has 11 amino acids. V dropped 8 bases and J dropped 9 bases, with 11 bases sitting between them. CDR3 coding DNA: TGTGCCAGCCGAAGTACATGTGAGCAGTTCTTC. This encodes CASRSTCEQFF.

This sequence joins TRBV7-9 and TRBJ2-7; tentative D call: TRBD2 (6 bases). Germline V gene sequence: CDR1 SEHNR, CDR2 FQNEAQ (reference sequence). The CDR3 is 13 residues long. V was pared by 8 bases and J by 1 base, with 12 bases between. The DNA for the CDR3 is TGTGCCAGCGCCAGCGGGCCGTCCTACGAGCAGTACTTC. Residues: CASASGPSYEQYF. Filled out from reference TRBV7-9 and TRBJ2-7, the complete variable domain reads DTGVSQNPRHKITKRGQNVTFRCDPISEHNRLYWYRQTLGQGPEFLTYFQNEAQLEKSRLLSDRFSAERPKGSFSTLEIQRTEQGDSAMYLCASASGPSYEQYFGPGTRLTVT.

Only a few counts were recorded for this clone. The rearrangement links TRBV7-9 to TRBJ2-7; 15 positions match TRBD2. The V and J ends lost 0 bases and 0 bases, in that order; junction bases with no gene match: 3. Germline V gene data show CDR1 as SEHNR and CDR2 as FQNEAQ (reference sequence). This CDR3 is 18 amino acids long. In DNA form, the CDR3 reads TGTGCCAGCAGCTTAGCGGGACTAGCGGGAGGAAGCTCCTACGAGCAGTACTTC. It yields the protein CASSLAGLAGGSSYEQYF.

The chain links TRBV4-2 to TRBJ2-1, with TRBD2 matching 7 bases. CDR1 and CDR2 (germline): LGHNA, YNFKEQ. Trimming removed 1 base from V and 4 bases from J; junction bases left unmatched: 10. This CDR3 comprises 17 residues. CDR3 protein: CASSQALSGEDYNEQFF. CDR3 DNA: TGTGCCAGCAGCCAAGCTCTAAGCGGGGAGGATTACAATGAGCAGTTCTTC.

The table lists this clone with a count of one. V usage is TRBV25-1 and J usage is TRBJ1-4; D call uncertain. Germline V gene sequence: CDR1 MGHDK, CDR2 SYGVNS. Trimming took 0 bases from V and 0 from J, leaving 8 bases between them. The length of the CDR3 is 16 residues. The CDR3 region is CASSEYGQATNEKLFF. The CDR3 DNA reads as TGTGCCAGCAGTGAATATGGGCAGGCAACTAATGAAAAACTGTTTTTT. Full variable domain (rest looked up from reference TRBV25-1 and TRBJ1-4): EADIYQTPRYLVIGTGKKITLECSQTMGHDKMYWYQQDPGMELHLIHYSYGVNSTEKGDLSSESTVSRIRTEHFPLTLESARPSHTSQYLCASSEYGQATNEKLFFGSGTQLSVL.